These 27 T cell receptor beta chains were sequenced from one sample in a study of quantifying T cell responses using KT2 cells (dated by TCRdb to the late 2010s). About the full investigation: RNA was DNase-treated and reverse transcribed with TCR alpha and beta constant-region primers, mostly using SuperScript III.

The library was obtained by UMI-ligation and nested PCR. This sample was sequenced with an Illumina MiSeq. T4 RNA ligase 1 was used to ligate a single-stranded oligonucleotide containing the Illumina SP2 sequence and a UMI to the 3' end of the cDNA. PCR1 ran around 4 cycles (98°C 15 s, 69°C 30 s, 72°C 40 s); the beta primer was an equimolar mix of RC1.1 and RC1.2 covering TRBC1 and TRBC2. TCRdb trimmed public reads at Q25 via fastp, called clones via MiXCR and kept in-frame beta chains. Rows merge per CDR3 protein into single entries with the most common DNA and genes. The sample profile shows tens of thousands of distinct CDR3 sequences; 12% of them were found once. Of the sample, roughly 9% falls within the top ten clones. Input material: PBMCs spiked with cells of the T cell clone KT2. These TCRs come from a human donor.

As regards this clonotype: In this CDR3 the conserved last residue, phenylalanine or tryptophan, is missing, so a read error is likely. This rearrangement joins TRBV6-5 to TRBJ1-6, with TRBD1 identical over 9 bases. The CDR3 is 15 amino acids. In germline, CDR1 is MNHEY, CDR2 SVGAGI. Trimming removed 6 bases from V and 7 bases from J; junction bases left unmatched: 7. The CDR3 here is CASRMRTGANSPLHV. In DNA form, the CDR3 reads TGTGCCAGCAGAATGAGGACAGGGGCCAATTCACCCCTCCACGTT.

The chain recombines TRBV7-2 with TRBJ1-1, with D tentatively TRBD1 (6 bases). The V end was cut by 11 bases, the J end by 0 bases, with 19 bases between. The germline V gene has CDR1 SGHTA and CDR2 FQGNSA. The CDR3 sequence is 15 residues long. Written as DNA, the CDR3 is TGTGCCTCGATCCCGGACAGAGTTATGAACACTGAAGCTTTCTTT. It specifies CASIPDRVMNTEAFF.

The chain combines TRBV30 with TRBJ2-7; a possible D gene is TRBD1 (6 bases). The CDR3 spans 13 residues. Trimming took 0 bases from V and 7 from J, leaving 13 bases between them. Germline V gives CDR1 GTSNPN, CDR2 SVGIG (reference sequence). CDR3 DNA: TGTGCCTGGAGTGTACAGGGCCCGGGAGAGCAGTACTTC. Translated, it gives CAWSVQGPGEQYF.

CDR3 sequence: CASCDLAGENEQFF. CDR3 DNA sequence: TGTGCCAGCTGCGATTTAGCGGGAGAAAATGAGCAGTTCTTC. The genes are TRBV14 and TRBJ2-1, with 9 bases aligning to TRBD2. Germline CDR1 reads SGHDN; CDR2 reads FVKESK. Losses at the gene ends were 8 bases for V and 7 bases for J; bases not matched to a gene: 9. The CDR3 contains 14 residues. The full variable domain, in which reference TRBV14 and TRBJ2-1 provide the parts outside the CDR3, is EAGVTQFPSHSVIEKGQTVTLRCDPISGHDNLYWYRRVMGKEIKFLLHFVKESKQDESGMPNNRFLAERTGGTYSTLKVQPAELEDSGVYFCASCDLAGENEQFFGPGTRLTVL.

This clonotype was counted at least ten times. The chain carries TRBV6-5 and TRBJ2-1, with D tentatively TRBD1 or TRBD2 (5 bases each). The CDR3 has 13 residues. Trimming left V 5 bases short and J 9 bases short, with 14 bases between. Germline CDR1 is MNHEY and CDR2 is SVGAGI. The CDR3 reads CASSPPGTGEQFF. In DNA, the CDR3 is TGTGCCAGCAGTCCCCCCGGGACGGGTGAGCAGTTCTTC.

This clonotype was counted at least ten times. The chain employs TRBV4-1 and TRBJ1-1; tentative D call: TRBD1 (5 bases). The CDR3 is made up of 16 amino acids. CDR1 MGHRA and CDR2 YSYEKL come from the germline V gene. V lost 0 bases, J lost 5 bases, and 16 bases lay in between. Written as DNA, the CDR3 is TGCGCCAGCAGCCAAGATACAGCAGGGCTAAGAACTGAAGCTTTCTTT. Translating it yields CASSQDTAGLRTEAFF.

This clonotype came up many times. The rearrangement links TRBV19 to TRBJ2-3, with D maybe TRBD2 (6 bases). The ends were cut back, 5 bases at V and 2 bases at J, with 11 bases in the middle. The CDR3 runs to 14 residues. Germline V CDR1 and CDR2: LNHDA, SQIVND (reference sequence). In DNA form, the CDR3 reads TGTGCCAGTAGTCTCTCTAGCGTCACAGATACGCAGTATTTT. The encoded protein is CASSLSSVTDTQYF.

The chain employs TRBV12-3 or TRBV12-4 and TRBJ2-5; the D is unclear. The CDR3 spans 12 residues. V was trimmed by 5 bases and J by 7 bases, leaving 11 bases between them. CDR3 amino acids: CASSPEYGTQYF. The CDR3 bases are TGTGCCAGCAGTCCCGAGTATGGGACCCAGTACTTC.

This clonotype was seen more than once but under ten times. J is TRBJ2-2 and V is TRBV5-6, with D maybe TRBD1 (6 bases). CDR1 and CDR2 from the germline V gene are SGHDT and YYEEEE. The length of the CDR3 is 15 residues. Trimming pared 4 bases from V and 0 bases from J, leaving 10 bases between. CDR3 loop: CASSAGTTNTGELFF. CDR3 sequence (DNA): TGTGCCAGCAGCGCCGGGACAACGAACACCGGGGAGCTGTTTTTT.

In its sample, this clonotype was seen many times. V gene TRBV20-1 combines with J gene TRBJ1-6, with D unclear. The CDR3 loop spans 15 amino acids. Trimming removed 0 bases at V and 7 bases at J, with 13 bases between. Germline loops: CDR1 DFQATT, CDR2 SNEGSKA (reference sequence). The CDR3 region is CSARDRELRNSPLHF. CDR3 sequence (DNA): TGCAGTGCTAGAGATCGTGAACTGAGAAATTCACCCCTCCACTTT.

This clonotype was seen many times. This rearrangement joins TRBV9 to TRBJ1-2; 9 bases fit TRBD1. The CDR3 contains 14 residues. After removal of 2 bases from V and 6 bases from J, the junction contained 5 bases not matched to a gene. Per germline, CDR1 SGDLS and CDR2 YYNGEE. The CDR3 here is CASSVGTGYDGYTF. The CDR3 DNA reads as TGTGCCAGCAGCGTCGGGACAGGGTATGATGGCTACACCTTC.

At least ten counts were recorded for this clonotype. This chain uses TRBV4-3 with TRBJ1-6; maybe TRBD1 (5 bases). V was trimmed by 1 base and J by 9 bases, leaving 10 bases between them. The CDR3 has 14 residues. Germline V lookup: CDR1 LGHNA, CDR2 YSLEER. The CDR3 bases are TGCGCCAGCAGCCAAGGGGGGGAGAGTTCACCCCTCCACTTT. It is translated as CASSQGGESSPLHF.

This clonotype came up a few times. The rearrangement links TRBV7-2 to TRBJ1-2; no firm D call. V dropped 4 bases and J dropped 6 bases, with 9 bases sitting between them. The CDR3 is 12 amino acids. In germline, CDR1 is SGHTA, CDR2 FQGNSA. CDR3 coding DNA: TGTGCCAGCAGCTACGAGCGGCATGGCTACACCTTC. It translates to CASSYERHGYTF.

This clonotype was recorded a few times. The chain carries TRBV2 and TRBJ2-5; 12 positions match TRBD2. The CDR3 is 15 amino acids. Germline V lookup: CDR1 SNHLY, CDR2 FYNNEI. After removal of 4 bases from V and 3 bases from J, the junction contained 3 bases not matched to a gene. The CDR3 region is CASSGLAGAEETQYF. The CDR3 region has the DNA TGTGCCAGCAGTGGACTAGCGGGGGCGGAAGAGACCCAGTACTTC.

This clonotype was found many times. V is TRBV7-2 and J is TRBJ2-5, with D unclear. CDR3 size: 14 residues. Germline CDR1 is SGHTA and CDR2 is FQGNSA. V was shortened by 0 bases and J by 5 bases, with 10 bases between the two germline ends. This chain's CDR3 is CASSLATSSETQYF. The CDR3 bases are TGTGCCAGCAGCTTAGCGACCAGCTCGGAGACCCAGTACTTC.

This clonotype was counted ten times or more. This chain links TRBV7-9 with TRBJ1-1; no clear D. CDR3 size: 14 residues. The ends were cut back, 3 bases at V and 6 bases at J, with 14 bases in the middle. Germline loops: CDR1 SEHNR, CDR2 FQNEAQ (reference sequence). Written as DNA, the CDR3 is TGTGCCAGCAGCTTGCTAGAAAGACAAGCTGAAGCTTTCTTT. It encodes CASSLLERQAEAFF.

The chain combines TRBV29-1 with TRBJ1-1, with unresolved D. Germline V gives CDR1 SQVTM, CDR2 ANQGSEA. The CDR3 is 12 amino acids. V lost 3 bases and J lost 7, with 12 bases in between. The CDR3 coding sequence is TGCAGCGTTGACCAGCGAGGAGGTGAAGCTTTCTTT. Protein product: CSVDQRGGEAFF.

The sample holds many counts of this clonotype. The chain couples TRBV13 to TRBJ2-1; 11 bases fit TRBD2. The J segment lost 14 bases and the V segment lost 2 bases, leaving 8 bases of the junction unmatched. The germline V gene has CDR1 PRHDT and CDR2 FYEKMQ (reference sequence). The CDR3 runs to 14 residues. In DNA, the CDR3 is TGTGCCAGCAGCTTACAAGCTAGCGGGGGGCCGGAGTTCTTC. Its translation: CASSLQASGGPEFF. Full variable domain (outside the CDR3, taken from reference TRBV13 and TRBJ2-1): AAGVIQSPRHLIKEKRETATLKCYPIPRHDTVYWYQQGPGQDPQFLISFYEKMQSDKGSIPDRFSAQQFSDYHSELNMSSLELGDSALYFCASSLQASGGPEFFGPGTRLTVL.

This clonotype was found a few times. The chain combines TRBV12-3 or TRBV12-4 with TRBJ1-5; D call uncertain. The CDR3 extends over 14 amino acids. V was clipped by 3 bases and J by 7 bases, with 13 bases between them. CDR3 DNA: TGTGCCAGCAGTTTTCGGGAGCTACAGCAGCCCCAGCATTTT. Translation gives CASSFRELQQPQHF.

This clonotype was detected ten times or more. V and J are TRBV7-9 and TRBJ1-5; possibly TRBD1 for D (6 bases). Germline CDR1 and CDR2: SEHNR and FQNEAQ (reference sequence). The germline V and J ends were trimmed by 0 bases and 7 bases, with 16 bases remaining between them. The CDR3 contains 16 residues. CDR3 in amino acids: CASSLAGGASSQPQHF. For the CDR3, the DNA is TGTGCCAGCAGCTTAGCCGGGGGCGCGAGTAGCCAGCCCCAGCATTTT. Combining the CDR3 with reference TRBV7-9 and TRBJ1-5 gives the whole variable domain DTGVSQNPRHKITKRGQNVTFRCDPISEHNRLYWYRQTLGQGPEFLTYFQNEAQLEKSRLLSDRFSAERPKGSFSTLEIQRTEQGDSAMYLCASSLAGGASSQPQHFGDGTRLSIL.

There are many counts of this clonotype. This chain joins TRBV28 and TRBJ2-7, with 12 bases identical to TRBD1. Germline loops: CDR1 MDHEN, CDR2 SYDVKM. This CDR3 comprises 15 residues. The V and J ends lost 6 bases and 5 bases, in that order; junction bases with no gene match: 8. DNA for the CDR3: TGTGCCAGCAGAGTTAGGGGACAGGGGGCCCACGAGCAGTACTTC. It specifies CASRVRGQGAHEQYF.

This clonotype ranks as medium-sized. J is TRBJ2-7 and V is TRBV12-3 or TRBV12-4; D remains unclear. The germline V and J ends were trimmed by 7 bases and 6 bases, with 7 bases remaining between them. The CDR3 sequence is 10 residues long. The CDR3 DNA sequence: TGTGCCAGCATGGGAACCGAGCAGTACTTC. Translated, it gives CASMGTEQYF.

As regards this clonotype: Possible read error: a much larger clone is one base away. This sequence joins TRBV4-2 and TRBJ2-3, with 14 nucleotides matching TRBD2. This CDR3 spans 18 amino acids. Germline values: CDR1 LGHNA, CDR2 YNFKEQ. For the CDR3, the DNA is TGTGCCAGCAGCCAAGGACTAGCGGGGGGGCCGAGCAAAGATACGCAGTATTTT. This codes for CASSQGLAGGPSKDTQYF.

The chain joins TRBV11-1 to TRBJ2-1; 13 nucleotides line up with TRBD2. Germline V gives CDR1 SGHAT, CDR2 FQDESV (reference sequence). Trimming at V came to 5 bases and at J to 7 bases, leaving 8 bases not matched to a gene. The CDR3 spans 16 residues. The CDR3 DNA is TGTGCCAGCAGCCCCCCGGGACTAGCGGGATTAAATGAGCAGTTCTTC. Its protein is CASSPPGLAGLNEQFF. The variable domain in full, completed from reference TRBV11-1 and TRBJ2-1, reads EAEVAQSPRYKITEKSQAVAFWCDPISGHATLYWYRQILGQGPELLVQFQDESVVDDSQLPKDRFSAERLKGVDSTLKIQPAELGDSAMYLCASSPPGLAGLNEQFFGPGTRLTVL.

In its sample, this clonotype was seen many times. The V call is TRBV4-1, the J call TRBJ2-5; D perhaps matches TRBD1 (5 bases). The CDR3 length is 13 residues. Germline-derived CDR1 and CDR2 are MGHRA and YSYEKL. V gave up 3 bases and J gave up 3 bases, with 8 bases separating them. The CDR3 is CASSHAGKETQYF. DNA for the CDR3: TGCGCCAGCAGCCATGCAGGGAAAGAGACCCAGTACTTC.

This clonotype was observed at least ten times. The rearrangement uses TRBV6-5 and TRBJ1-1; TRBD1 might be the D (5 bases). This CDR3 has 14 residues. Germline V gives CDR1 MNHEY, CDR2 SVGAGI. The germline V and J ends were trimmed by 6 bases and 0 bases, with 11 bases remaining between them. CDR3 sequence: CASRMTDLNTEAFF. The CDR3 DNA follows: TGTGCCAGCAGAATGACAGATTTGAACACTGAAGCTTTCTTT.

The genes are TRBV6-5 and TRBJ2-1, with D uncertain. The CDR3 spans 16 residues. CDR1 MNHEY and CDR2 SVGAGI come from the germline V gene. V lost 2 bases to trimming and J lost 7 bases, with 18 bases between them. The CDR3 DNA follows: TGTGCCAGCAGTTACAAAGCAAGATTGACGAATAATGAGCAGTTCTTC. Its translation: CASSYKARLTNNEQFF.